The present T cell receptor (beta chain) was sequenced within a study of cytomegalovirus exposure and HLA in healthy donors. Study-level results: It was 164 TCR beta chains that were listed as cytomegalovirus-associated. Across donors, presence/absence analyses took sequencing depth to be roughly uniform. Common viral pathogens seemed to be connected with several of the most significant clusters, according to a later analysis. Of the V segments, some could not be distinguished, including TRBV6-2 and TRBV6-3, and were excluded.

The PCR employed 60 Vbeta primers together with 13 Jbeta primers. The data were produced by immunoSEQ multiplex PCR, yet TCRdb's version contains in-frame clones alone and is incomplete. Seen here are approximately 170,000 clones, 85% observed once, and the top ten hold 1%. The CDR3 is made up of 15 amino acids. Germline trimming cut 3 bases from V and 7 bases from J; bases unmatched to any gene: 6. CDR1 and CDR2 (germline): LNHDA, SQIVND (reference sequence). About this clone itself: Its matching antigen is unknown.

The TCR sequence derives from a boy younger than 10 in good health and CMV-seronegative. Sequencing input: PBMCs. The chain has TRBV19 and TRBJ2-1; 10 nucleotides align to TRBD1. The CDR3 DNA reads TGTGCCAGTAGTATGGCGGGACAGGGGTTGAATGAGCAGTTCTTC. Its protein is CASSMAGQGLNEQFF.